The present T cell receptor beta chain was sequenced within a study of Ad26.COV2.S vaccination and SARS-CoV-2 variants. J was trimmed by 6 bases and V by 4 bases; bases with no gene match: 2. This CDR3 comprises 12 residues. Germline CDR1 reads GTSNPN; CDR2 reads SVGIG (reference sequence). Treatment given: around 19 received Ad26.COV2.S at low or high dose, single or two shots; about 5 received placebo; per-sample allocation not given. Collection of samples fell on day 63 after the first vaccine or placebo injection. Clones were read by immunoSEQ multiplex PCR, and TCRdb kept only the in-frame ones, dropping some. The top ten hold 1.9% of the sample, which has more than 300,000 clones, 85% to 90% seen once.

This TCR was sampled from a person aged 18 to 65 who received the Ad26.COV2.S COVID-19 vaccine or a placebo. The starting material was peripheral blood, obtained in a trial of Ad26.COV2.S vaccine versus placebo. The chain couples TRBV30 to TRBJ1-5; the match to TRBD1 covers 8 bases. The CDR3 loop reads CAWKQGAQPQHF. DNA for the CDR3: TGTGCCTGGAAGCAGGGGGCTCAGCCCCAGCATTTT.